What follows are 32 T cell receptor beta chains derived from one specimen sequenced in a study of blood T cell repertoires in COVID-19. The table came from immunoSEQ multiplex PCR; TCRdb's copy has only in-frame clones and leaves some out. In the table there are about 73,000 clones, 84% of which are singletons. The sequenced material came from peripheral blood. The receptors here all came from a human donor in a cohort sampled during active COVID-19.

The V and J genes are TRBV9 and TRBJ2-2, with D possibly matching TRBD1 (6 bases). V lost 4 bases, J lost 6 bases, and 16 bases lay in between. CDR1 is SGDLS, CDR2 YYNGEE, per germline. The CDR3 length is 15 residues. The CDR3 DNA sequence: TGTGCCAGCAGCTCCCTCTGGGGGCACGCCGGGGAGCTGTTTTTT. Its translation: CASSSLWGHAGELFF.

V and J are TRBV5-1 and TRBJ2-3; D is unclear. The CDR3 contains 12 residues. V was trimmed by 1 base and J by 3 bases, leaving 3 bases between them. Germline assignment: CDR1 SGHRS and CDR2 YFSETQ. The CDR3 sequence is CASSLTTDTQYF. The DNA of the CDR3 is TGCGCCAGCAGCTTGACAACAGATACGCAGTATTTT.

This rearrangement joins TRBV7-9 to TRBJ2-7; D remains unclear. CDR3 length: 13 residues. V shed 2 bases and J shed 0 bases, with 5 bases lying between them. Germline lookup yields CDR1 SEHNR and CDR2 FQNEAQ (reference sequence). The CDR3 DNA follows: TGTGCCAGCAGCTTATACAGCTCCTACGAGCAGTACTTC. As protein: CASSLYSSYEQYF.

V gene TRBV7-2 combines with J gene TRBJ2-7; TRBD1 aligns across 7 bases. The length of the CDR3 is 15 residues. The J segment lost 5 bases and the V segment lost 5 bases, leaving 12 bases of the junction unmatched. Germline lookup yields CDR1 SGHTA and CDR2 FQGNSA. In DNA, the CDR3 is TGTGCCAGCAGCATTTACATACAGGGGTTCAACGAGCAGTACTTC. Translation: CASSIYIQGFNEQYF.

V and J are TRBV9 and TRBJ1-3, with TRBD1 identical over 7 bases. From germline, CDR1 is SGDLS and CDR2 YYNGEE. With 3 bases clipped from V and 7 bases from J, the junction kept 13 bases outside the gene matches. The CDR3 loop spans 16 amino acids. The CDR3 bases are TGTGCCAGCAGCGCCGGGGACAGCCAAGGCGGCAACACCATATATTTT. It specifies CASSAGDSQGGNTIYF. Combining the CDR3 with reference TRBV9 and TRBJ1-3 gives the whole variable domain DSGVTQTPKHLITATGQRVTLRCSPRSGDLSVYWYQQSLDQGLQFLIQYYNGEERAKGNILERFSAQQFPDLHSELNLSSLELGDSALYFCASSAGDSQGGNTIYFGEGSWLTVV.

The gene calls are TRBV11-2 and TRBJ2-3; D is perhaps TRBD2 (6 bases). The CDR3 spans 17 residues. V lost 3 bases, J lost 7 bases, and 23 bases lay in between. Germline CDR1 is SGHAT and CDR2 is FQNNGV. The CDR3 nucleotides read TGTGCCAGCAGCTTGGGGTTTGGGTTTGCGGGGATGTATACGCAGTATTTT. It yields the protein CASSLGFGFAGMYTQYF.

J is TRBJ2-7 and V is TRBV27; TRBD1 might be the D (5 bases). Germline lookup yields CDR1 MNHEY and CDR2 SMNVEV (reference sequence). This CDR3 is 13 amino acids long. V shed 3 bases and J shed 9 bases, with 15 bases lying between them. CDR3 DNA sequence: TGTGCCAGCAGTTTTCAGTTCGGGCAGGGGCAGTACTTC. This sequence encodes CASSFQFGQGQYF.

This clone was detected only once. The CDR3 sequence is CASSFTPAGYQETQYF. In nucleotides, the CDR3 is TGTGCCAGCAGCTTCACCCCAGCGGGGTACCAAGAGACCCAGTACTTC. The chain links TRBV5-8 to TRBJ2-5, with 7 bases matching TRBD2. CDR1 is SGHTS, CDR2 YDEGEE, per germline. The CDR3 length is 16 residues. The ends lost 2 bases at V and 0 bases at J; junction bases unmatched: 7.

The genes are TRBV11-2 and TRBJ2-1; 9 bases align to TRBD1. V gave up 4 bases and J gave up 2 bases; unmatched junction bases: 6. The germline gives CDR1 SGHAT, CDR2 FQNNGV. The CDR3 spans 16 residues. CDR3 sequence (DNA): TGTGCCAGCAGCTCGCCTACAGGGGGCGCCTACAATGAGCAGTTCTTC. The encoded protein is CASSSPTGGAYNEQFF.

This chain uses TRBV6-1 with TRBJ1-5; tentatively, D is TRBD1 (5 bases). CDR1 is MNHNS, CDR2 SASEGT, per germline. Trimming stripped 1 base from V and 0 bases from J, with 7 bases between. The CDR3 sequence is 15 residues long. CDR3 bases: TGTGCCAGCAGTGAAGTGACAGCTAGCAATCAGCCCCAGCATTTT. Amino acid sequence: CASSEVTASNQPQHF.

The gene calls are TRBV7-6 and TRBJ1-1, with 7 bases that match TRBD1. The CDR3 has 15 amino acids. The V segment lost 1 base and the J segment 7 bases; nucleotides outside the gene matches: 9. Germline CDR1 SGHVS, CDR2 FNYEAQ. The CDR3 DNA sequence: TGTGCCAGCAGCTTAGAACAGGGGTCGTGGAGTGAAGCTTTCTTT. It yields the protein CASSLEQGSWSEAFF.

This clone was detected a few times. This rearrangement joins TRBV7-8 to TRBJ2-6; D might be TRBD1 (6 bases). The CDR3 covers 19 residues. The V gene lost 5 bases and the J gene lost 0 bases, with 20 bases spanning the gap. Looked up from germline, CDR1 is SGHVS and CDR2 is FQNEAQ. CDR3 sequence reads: CASSPGNRAYLSGANVLTF. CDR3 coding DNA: TGTGCCAGCAGCCCAGGGAACAGGGCTTATCTCTCTGGGGCCAACGTCCTGACTTTC. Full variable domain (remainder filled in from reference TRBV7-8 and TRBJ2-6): GAGVSQSPRYKVAKRGQDVALRCDPISGHVSLFWYQQALGQGPEFLTYFQNEAQLDKSGLPSDRFFAERPEGSVSTLKIQRTQQEDSAVYLCASSPGNRAYLSGANVLTFGAGSRLTVL.

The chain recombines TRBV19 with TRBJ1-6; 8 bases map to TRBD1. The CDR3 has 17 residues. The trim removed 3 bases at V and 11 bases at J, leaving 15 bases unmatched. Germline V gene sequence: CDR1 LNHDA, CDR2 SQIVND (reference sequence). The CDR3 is CASSISVGRGQDPPLHF. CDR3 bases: TGTGCCAGTAGTATCTCAGTCGGCAGGGGGCAGGATCCACCCCTCCACTTT.

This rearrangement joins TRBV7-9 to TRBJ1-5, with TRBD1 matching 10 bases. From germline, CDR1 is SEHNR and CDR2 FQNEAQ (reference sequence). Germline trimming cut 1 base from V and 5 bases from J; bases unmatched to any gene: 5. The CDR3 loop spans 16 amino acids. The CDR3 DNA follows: TGTGCCAGCAGCTTAGGGGACAGGGGATACTATCAGCCCCAGCATTTT. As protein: CASSLGDRGYYQPQHF.

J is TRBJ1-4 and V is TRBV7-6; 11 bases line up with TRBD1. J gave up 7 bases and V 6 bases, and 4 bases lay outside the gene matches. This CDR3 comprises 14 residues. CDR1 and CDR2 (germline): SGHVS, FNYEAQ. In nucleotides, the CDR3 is TGTGCCAGCAGTAGGGACAGGGGGGGTGAAAAACTGTTTTTT. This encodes CASSRDRGGEKLFF.

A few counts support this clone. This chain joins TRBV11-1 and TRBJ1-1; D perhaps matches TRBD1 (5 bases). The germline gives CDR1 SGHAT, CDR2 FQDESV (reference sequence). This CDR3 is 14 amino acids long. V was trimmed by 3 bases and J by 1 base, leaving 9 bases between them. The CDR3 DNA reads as TGTGCCAGCAGCTTGGCGGGGGGGAACACTGAAGCTTTCTTT. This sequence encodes CASSLAGGNTEAFF.

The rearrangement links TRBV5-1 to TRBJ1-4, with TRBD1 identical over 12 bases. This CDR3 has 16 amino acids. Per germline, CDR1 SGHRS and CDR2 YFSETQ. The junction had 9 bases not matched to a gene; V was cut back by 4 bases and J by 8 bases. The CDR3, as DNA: TGCGCCAGCAGCGCGGTACCCGGGACAGGGGGCGAAAAACTGTTTTTT. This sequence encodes CASSAVPGTGGEKLFF.

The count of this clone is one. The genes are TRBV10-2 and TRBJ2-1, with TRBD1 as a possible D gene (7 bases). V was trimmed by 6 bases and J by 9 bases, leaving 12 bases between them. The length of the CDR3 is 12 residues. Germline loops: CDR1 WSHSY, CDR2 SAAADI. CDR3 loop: CASSGGQTEQFF. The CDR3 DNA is TGCGCCAGCAGCGGGGGACAGACTGAGCAGTTCTTC.

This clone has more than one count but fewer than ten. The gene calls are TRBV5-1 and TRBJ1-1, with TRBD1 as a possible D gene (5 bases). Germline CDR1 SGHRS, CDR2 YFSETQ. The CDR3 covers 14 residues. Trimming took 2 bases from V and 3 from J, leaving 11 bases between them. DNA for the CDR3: TGCGCCAGCAGCTTACAGGCGGGGGACACTGAAGCTTTCTTT. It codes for CASSLQAGDTEAFF.

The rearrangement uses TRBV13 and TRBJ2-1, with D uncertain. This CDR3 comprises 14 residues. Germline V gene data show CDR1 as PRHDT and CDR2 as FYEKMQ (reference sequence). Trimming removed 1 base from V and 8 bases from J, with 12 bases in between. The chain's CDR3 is CASSLAAPNDEQFF. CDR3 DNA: TGTGCCAGCAGCTTAGCTGCGCCCAACGATGAGCAGTTCTTC.

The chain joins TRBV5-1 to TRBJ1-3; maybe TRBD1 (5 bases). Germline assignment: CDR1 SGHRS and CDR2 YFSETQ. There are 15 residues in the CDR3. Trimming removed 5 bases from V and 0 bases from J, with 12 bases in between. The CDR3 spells CASRAGTVSGNTIYF. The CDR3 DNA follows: TGCGCCAGCAGGGCGGGGACCGTCTCTGGAAACACCATATATTTT.

CDR3 amino acids: CASSELARTTDTQYF. The CDR3 coding sequence is TGTGCCAGTAGTGAGCTAGCGAGAACCACAGATACGCAGTATTTT. The chain has TRBV19 and TRBJ2-3, with D perhaps matching TRBD2 (6 bases). Germline V lookup: CDR1 LNHDA, CDR2 SQIVND (reference sequence). The V gene lost 5 bases and the J gene lost 2 bases, with 14 bases spanning the gap. This CDR3 has 15 residues.

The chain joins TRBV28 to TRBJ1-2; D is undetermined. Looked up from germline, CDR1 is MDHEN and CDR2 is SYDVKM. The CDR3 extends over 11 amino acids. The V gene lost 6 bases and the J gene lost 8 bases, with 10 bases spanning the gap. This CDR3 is CASSTLAGYTF. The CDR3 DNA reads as TGTGCCAGCAGCACCCTAGCGGGCTACACCTTC.

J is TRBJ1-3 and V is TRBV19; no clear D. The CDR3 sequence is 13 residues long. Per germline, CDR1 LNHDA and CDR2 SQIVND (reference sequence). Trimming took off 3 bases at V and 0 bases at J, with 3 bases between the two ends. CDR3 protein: CASSISSGNTIYF. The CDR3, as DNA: TGTGCCAGTAGTATTAGCTCTGGAAACACCATATATTTT.

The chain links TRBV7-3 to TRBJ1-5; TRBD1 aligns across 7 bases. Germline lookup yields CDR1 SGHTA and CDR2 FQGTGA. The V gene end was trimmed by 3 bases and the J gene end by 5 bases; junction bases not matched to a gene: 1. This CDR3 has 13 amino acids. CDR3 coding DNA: TGTGCCAGCAGCTTCAGGGGGGATCAGCCCCAGCATTTT. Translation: CASSFRGDQPQHF. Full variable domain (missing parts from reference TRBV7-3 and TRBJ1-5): GAGVSQTPSNKVTEKGKYVELRCDPISGHTALYWYRQSLGQGPEFLIYFQGTGAADDSGLPNDRFFAVRPEGSVSTLKIQRTERGDSAVYLCASSFRGDQPQHFGDGTRLSIL.

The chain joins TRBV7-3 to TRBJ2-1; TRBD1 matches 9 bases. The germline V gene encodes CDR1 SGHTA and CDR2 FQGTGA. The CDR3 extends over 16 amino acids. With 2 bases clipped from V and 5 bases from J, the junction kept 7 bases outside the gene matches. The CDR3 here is CASSLLPGQGHNEQFF. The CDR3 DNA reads TGTGCCAGCAGCTTACTGCCGGGACAGGGCCACAATGAGCAGTTCTTC.

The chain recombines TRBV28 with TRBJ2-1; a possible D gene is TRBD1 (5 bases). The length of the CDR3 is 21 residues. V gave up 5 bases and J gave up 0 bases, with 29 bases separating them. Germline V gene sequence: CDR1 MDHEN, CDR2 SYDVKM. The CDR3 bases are TGTGCCAGCAGTCCCTTCGGTCGGCCGGCTTCCATCCAGGGCTCCTACAATGAGCAGTTCTTC. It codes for CASSPFGRPASIQGSYNEQFF. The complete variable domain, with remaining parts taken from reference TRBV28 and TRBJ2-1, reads DVKVTQSSRYLVKRTGEKVFLECVQDMDHENMFWYRQDPGLGLRLIYFSYDVKMKEKGDIPEGYSVSREKKERFSLILESASTNQTSMYLCASSPFGRPASIQGSYNEQFFGPGTRLTVL.

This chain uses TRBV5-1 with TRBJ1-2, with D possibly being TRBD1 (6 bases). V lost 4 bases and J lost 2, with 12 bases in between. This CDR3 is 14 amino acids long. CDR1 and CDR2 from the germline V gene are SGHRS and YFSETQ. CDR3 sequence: CASSTSTGNYGYTF. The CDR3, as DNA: TGCGCCAGCAGCACCTCGACAGGAAACTATGGCTACACCTTC. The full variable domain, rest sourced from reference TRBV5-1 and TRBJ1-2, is KAGVTQTPRYLIKTRGQQVTLSCSPISGHRSVSWYQQTPGQGLQFLFEYFSETQRNKGNFPGRFSGRQFSNSRSEMNVSTLELGDSALYLCASSTSTGNYGYTFGSGTRLTVV.

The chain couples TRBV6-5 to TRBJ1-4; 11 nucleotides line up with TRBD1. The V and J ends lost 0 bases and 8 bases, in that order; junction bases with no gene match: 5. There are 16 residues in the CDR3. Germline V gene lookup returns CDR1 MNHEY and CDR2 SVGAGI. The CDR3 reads CASSYSRGTGGEKLFF. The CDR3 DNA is TGTGCCAGCAGTTACTCACGCGGGACAGGGGGGGAAAAACTGTTTTTT.

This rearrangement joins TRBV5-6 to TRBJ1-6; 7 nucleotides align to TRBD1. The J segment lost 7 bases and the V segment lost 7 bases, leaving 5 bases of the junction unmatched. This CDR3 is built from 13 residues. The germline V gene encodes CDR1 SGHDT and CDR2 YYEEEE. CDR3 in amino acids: CASLARGNSPLHF. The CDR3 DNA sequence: TGTGCCAGCCTCGCCAGGGGGAATTCACCCCTCCACTTT.

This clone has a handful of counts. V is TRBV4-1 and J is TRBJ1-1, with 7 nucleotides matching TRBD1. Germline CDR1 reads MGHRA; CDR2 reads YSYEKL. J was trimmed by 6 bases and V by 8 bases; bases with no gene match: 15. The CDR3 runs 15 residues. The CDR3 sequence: CASRRDSVLKAEAFF. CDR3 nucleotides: TGCGCCAGCCGGAGGGACAGTGTCTTGAAAGCTGAAGCTTTCTTT.

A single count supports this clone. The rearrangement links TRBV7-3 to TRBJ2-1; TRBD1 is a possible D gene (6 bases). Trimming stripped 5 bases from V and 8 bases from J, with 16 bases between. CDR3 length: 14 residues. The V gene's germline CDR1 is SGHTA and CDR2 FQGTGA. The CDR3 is CASSRGRGLDEQFF. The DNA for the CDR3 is TGTGCCAGCAGCCGAGGCAGGGGTCTCGATGAGCAGTTCTTC.